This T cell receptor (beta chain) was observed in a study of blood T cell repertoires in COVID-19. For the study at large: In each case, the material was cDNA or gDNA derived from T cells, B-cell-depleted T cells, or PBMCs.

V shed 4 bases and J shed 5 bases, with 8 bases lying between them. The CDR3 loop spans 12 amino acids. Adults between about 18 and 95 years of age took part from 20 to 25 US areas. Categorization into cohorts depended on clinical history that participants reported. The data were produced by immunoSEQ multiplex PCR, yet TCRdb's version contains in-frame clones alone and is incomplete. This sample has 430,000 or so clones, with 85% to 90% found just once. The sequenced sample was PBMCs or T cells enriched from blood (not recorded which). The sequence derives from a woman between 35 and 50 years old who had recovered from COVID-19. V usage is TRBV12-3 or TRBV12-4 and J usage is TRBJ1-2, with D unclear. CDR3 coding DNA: TGTGCCAGCAGTTGGGCAGTTTATGGCTACACCTTC. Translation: CASSWAVYGYTF.